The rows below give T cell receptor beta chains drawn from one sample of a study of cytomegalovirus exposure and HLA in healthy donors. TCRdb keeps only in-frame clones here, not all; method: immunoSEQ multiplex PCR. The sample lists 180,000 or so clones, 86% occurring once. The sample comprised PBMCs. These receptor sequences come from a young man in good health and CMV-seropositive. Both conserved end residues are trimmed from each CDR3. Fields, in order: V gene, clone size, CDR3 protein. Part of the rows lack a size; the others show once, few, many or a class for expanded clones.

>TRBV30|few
AWGLAGADTQY
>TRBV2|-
ASSEGQFFYGYT
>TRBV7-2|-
ASSLALLAGQETQY
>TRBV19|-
ASRRGIGTEAF
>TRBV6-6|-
ASSYNGPNNEQF
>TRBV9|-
ASSATGGGSSTDTQY
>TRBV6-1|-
ASRDTHVNYGYT
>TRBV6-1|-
ASSEGGRVGRAF
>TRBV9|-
ASSAQGLMNTEAF
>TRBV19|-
ASIVATNEKLF
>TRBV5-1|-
ASDTRPTGRGSSGNTIY
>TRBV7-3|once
ASSLNGGSGGQETQY
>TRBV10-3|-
AISERVEAGEQY
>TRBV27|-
ASSLLGAREETQY
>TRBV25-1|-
ASSELGTGGDEQY
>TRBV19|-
ASGRKSYNEQF
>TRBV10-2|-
ASSEYSREQY
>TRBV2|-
ASKPTYMGAGQPQH
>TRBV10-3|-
AISESGLNTEAF
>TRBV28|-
ASMRDIAVDEAF
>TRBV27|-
ASSRYPSTDTQY
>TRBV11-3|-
ASSLFSGGETQY
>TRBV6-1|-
ASTSPPIEYNEQF
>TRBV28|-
ASSLRQVPLYEQY
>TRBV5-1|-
ASSSQSPYNEQF
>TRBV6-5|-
ASRNRGEQY
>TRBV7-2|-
ASSLGGGQNEQF